The clone carrying this TCR beta chain is medium-sized (0.01 to 0.1%) by share. Using its own MiXCR run on the 5' RACE reads, TCRdb lists one record per CDR3 protein. This table has approximately 22,000 distinct CDR3 sequences, 5.2% appearing once. The data belong to a study of T cells after yellow fever vaccination. Study observations and caveats: The study re-detected most primary-vaccination clones after the booster (96% CD4, roughly 85% CD8). FACS-sorted repertoires could contain abundant clonotypes contaminating from the bulk population.

CDR1 is MRHNA, CDR2 SNTAGT, per germline. Trimming removed 2 bases from V and 4 bases from J; junction bases left unmatched: 0. This CDR3 spans 14 amino acids. Material: PBMCs, either bulk or a sorted T-cell subset (CD4+, CD8+, memory, or dextramer-sorted; not recorded which), obtained more than 40 days after the first yellow fever vaccination. V and J are TRBV6-4 and TRBJ2-2; 8 bases line up with TRBD2. The receptor was derived from a man in his late teens or twenties who received the YFV17D yellow fever vaccine. CDR3 sequence: CASSDGTSTGELFF. DNA for the CDR3: TGTGCCAGCAGTGACGGGACTAGCACCGGGGAGCTGTTTTTT.